The clone carrying this T cell receptor (beta chain) turned up a few times. Its antigen is as yet unknown. Clones were sequenced by immunoSEQ multiplex PCR, and TCRdb holds only the in-frame ones, with some missing. Here the sample spans fewer than 90,000 clones, about 69% being singletons. This sample is part of a study of vaccination effects on CD4 cells after COVID-19. Study findings and constraints: The authors studied few convalescent patients and collected no early post-infection timepoints. Marked clonal contraction was seen in infection- and vaccine-induced clones late after vaccination.

Expansion with viral peptide pools was applied to antigen-specific CD4+ T cells by the ViraFEST assay prior to sequencing. With 10 to 11 days of culture completed, CD4+ T cells were isolated. Sometime from March through December 2020, the person acquired a SARS-CoV-2 infection that PCR confirmed. Supplemented with approximately 10 IU/ml IL-2 and about 10 ug/ml peptides, a few million PBMC per well were kept in culture. Cultures received IL-2 medium that replaced half the medium on days 3 and 7. Looked up from germline, CDR1 is GTSNPN and CDR2 is SVGIG (reference sequence). CDR3 size: 12 residues. Trimming took 5 bases from V and 4 from J; bases not matched to a gene: 3.

The TCR sequence derives from a human donor who had a prior SARS-CoV-2 infection. The chain recombines TRBV30 with TRBJ2-3; 7 bases line up with TRBD1. The sample consisted of CD4+ T cells from PBMCs cultured with HIV peptides, taken before COVID-19 vaccination. Indicated subset: HIV-1 Nef peptide pool negative control/reference culture. CDR3 residues: CAWDRESDTQYF. The DNA of the CDR3 is TGTGCCTGGGACAGGGAGTCAGATACGCAGTATTTT. The whole variable domain, remainder taken from reference TRBV30 and TRBJ2-3, is SQTIHQWPATLVQPVGSPLSLECTVEGTSNPNLYWYRQAAGRGLQLLFYSVGIGQISSEVPQNLSASRPQDRQFILSSKKLLLSDSGFYLCAWDRESDTQYFGPGTRLTVL.